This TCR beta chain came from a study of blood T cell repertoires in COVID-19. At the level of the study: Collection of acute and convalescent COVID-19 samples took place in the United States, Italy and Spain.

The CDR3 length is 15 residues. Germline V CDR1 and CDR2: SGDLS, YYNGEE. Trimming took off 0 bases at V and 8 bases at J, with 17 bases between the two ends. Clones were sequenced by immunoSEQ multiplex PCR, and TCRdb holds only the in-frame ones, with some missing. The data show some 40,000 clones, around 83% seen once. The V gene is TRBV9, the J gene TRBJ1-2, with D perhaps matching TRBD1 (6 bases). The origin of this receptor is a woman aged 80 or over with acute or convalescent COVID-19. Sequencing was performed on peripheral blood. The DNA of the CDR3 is TGTGCCAGCAGCGTAGTCGGGGCTCAGGGGAGCGGCTACACCTTC. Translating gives CASSVVGAQGSGYTF.